This T cell receptor (beta chain) originates from a study of cytomegalovirus exposure and HLA in healthy donors. Broader study findings: The study found most TCR sequences rare, yet found some public TCRs in many donors.

This clone was counted only a few times. Antigen unknown. This PCR relied on a set of 60 Vbeta primers and 13 Jbeta primers. TCRdb's copy holds only in-frame clones and misses some; the assay was immunoSEQ multiplex PCR. Of approximately 52,000 clones detected, over 55% appear once; the ten largest clones hold approximately 30%. The germline gives CDR1 SEHNR, CDR2 FQNEAQ (reference sequence). This CDR3 has 12 residues. Trimming took 8 bases from V and 3 from J; bases not matched to a gene: 2. The sample taken for sequencing was PBMCs. V usage is TRBV7-9 and J usage is TRBJ2-7; 9 bases match TRBD1. The sequence came from a man between 40 and 49 years old in good health and CMV-seropositive. CDR3 sequence: CASGGQGYEQYF. The CDR3 bases are TGTGCCAGCGGGGGACAGGGCTACGAGCAGTACTTC.